The TCR beta chain under discussion was sequenced for a study of OX40 agonist ivuxolimab in advanced cancers. Study-wide context: Treatment received earlier with anti-PD-1, anti-PD-L1 or anti-CTLA-4 agents was allowed, and under 50% had some. Study-wide results and caveats: Some patients without response likewise showed low normalized clonal expansion.

Trimming stripped 8 bases from V and 1 base from J, with 12 bases between. Germline-derived CDR1 and CDR2 are SEHNR and FQNEAQ (reference sequence). The CDR3 spans 14 residues. Sequencing used immunoSEQ multiplex PCR; TCRdb keeps in-frame clones, though not all of them. The sample has some 43,000 clones, roughly 88% seen once; the top ten hold 3.4%. Notes on this clone: Its cognate antigen is unknown.

V gene TRBV7-9 combines with J gene TRBJ2-1; D possibly corresponds to TRBD2 (5 bases). The receptor's source is an adult with an advanced solid tumor such as melanoma, head and neck, liver or kidney cancer. Sample: CD4+ or CD8+ T cells sorted from blood, taken in a trial of the OX40 agonist ivuxolimab. CDR3 DNA sequence: TGTGCCAGCTCCGCAAGGGAGTCCTACAATGAGCAGTTCTTC. This encodes CASSARESYNEQFF.